What follows are 19 T cell receptor beta chains derived from one specimen sequenced in a study of T cell repertoires in cytomegalovirus infection. These receptors are not linked to any known antigen. Using its own MiXCR run on the reads, TCRdb lists one record per CDR3 protein. The sample carries approximately 910,000 distinct CDR3 sequences, roughly 30% recorded once. The source was cultured CD8+ T cells from PBMCs, collected from culture after CMV antigen stimulation. The receptors derive from a human donor in good health (CMV status not recorded). Some clones in this sample may be carry-over from other donors' samples.

The chain joins TRBV14 to TRBJ2-7; D is tentatively TRBD1 or TRBD2 (5 bases each). CDR1 is SGHDN and CDR2 is FVKESK in the germline V gene. This CDR3 spans 15 amino acids. V was shortened by 4 bases and J by 2 bases, with 15 bases between the two germline ends. CDR3 bases: TGTGCCAGCAGCCTCGGGACGGAACTAACCTACGAGCAGTACTTC. Protein sequence: CASSLGTELTYEQYF.

This chain joins TRBV15 and TRBJ1-1; TRBD1 matches at 7 bases. The CDR3 covers 15 residues. Germline CDR1 reads LNHNV; CDR2 reads YYDKDF (reference sequence). Trimming cost V 4 bases and J 6 bases; bases outside gene matches: 11. The CDR3 DNA is TGTGCCACCAGCACCCAACCCCGGGACAGCGCTGAAGCTTTCTTT. It specifies CATSTQPRDSAEAFF. The full variable domain, completed using reference TRBV15 and TRBJ1-1, is DAMVIQNPRYQVTQFGKPVTLSCSQTLNHNVMYWYQQKSSQAPKLLFHYYDKDFNNEADTPDNFQSRRPNTSFCFLDIRSPGLGDTAMYLCATSTQPRDSAEAFFGQGTRLTVV.

The CDR3 loop reads CASSATGGGYTF. For the CDR3, the DNA is TGTGCCAGCAGCGCGACAGGGGGCGGCTACACCTTC. The chain joins TRBV7-2 to TRBJ1-2; 10 bases are a match to TRBD1. This CDR3 has 12 amino acids. Germline assignment: CDR1 SGHTA and CDR2 FQGNSA. After removal of 5 bases from V and 8 bases from J, the junction contained 2 bases not matched to a gene.

This chain connects TRBV6-2 or TRBV6-3 to TRBJ2-7, with a tentative D call TRBD1 (6 bases). This CDR3 has 15 residues. Trimming left V 6 bases short and J 1 base short, with 16 bases between. Germline CDR1 MNHEY, CDR2 SVGEGT. The CDR3 bases are TGTGCCAGCAGCAGGGGACATGCGAAATCCTACGAGCAGTACGTC. The encoded protein is CASSRGHAKSYEQYV.

The V call is TRBV15, the J call TRBJ1-6; D may be TRBD1 (5 bases). This CDR3 is 16 amino acids long. Trimming stripped 3 bases from V and 10 bases from J, with 19 bases between. The germline gives CDR1 LNHNV, CDR2 YYDKDF (reference sequence). The CDR3: CATSSALRGEFSPLHF. The CDR3 region has the DNA TGTGCCACCAGCAGCGCTCTTCGGGGGGAGTTCTCACCCCTCCACTTT.

This clonotype turned up a few times. The chain carries TRBV6-1 and TRBJ2-7; 8 nucleotides match TRBD1. The junction had 3 bases not matched to a gene; V was cut back by 6 bases and J by 2 bases. This CDR3 contains 13 residues. Per germline, CDR1 MNHNS and CDR2 SASEGT. Here the CDR3 reads CASSQGAAYEQYV. CDR3 bases: TGTGCCAGCAGCCAGGGGGCTGCCTACGAGCAGTACGTC.

This clonotype has just a few counts. The gene calls are TRBV4-1 and TRBJ1-1; D not certain. V shed 0 bases and J shed 4 bases, with 12 bases lying between them. CDR3 size: 15 residues. The germline V gene encodes CDR1 MGHRA and CDR2 YSYEKL. In DNA, the CDR3 is TGCGCCAGCAGCCAAGAAGGGAACATGCTCACTGAAGCTTTCTTT. Its protein product is CASSQEGNMLTEAFF.

This clonotype occurred many times. The chain has TRBV12-3 or TRBV12-4 and TRBJ2-2; perhaps D is TRBD1 or TRBD2 (6 bases each). This CDR3 contains 15 residues. The ends were cut back, 8 bases at V and 4 bases at J, with 17 bases in the middle. The CDR3 region is CASSWGAGSTGELFF. The CDR3 nucleotides are TGTGCCAGCTCATGGGGGGCTGGGTCCACCGGGGAGCTGTTTTTT.

This clonotype came up a few times. V and J are TRBV27 and TRBJ1-1; no definite D call. Germline loops: CDR1 MNHEY, CDR2 SMNVEV (reference sequence). CDR3 size: 13 residues. V dropped 6 bases and J dropped 4 bases, with 12 bases sitting between them. CDR3 residues: CASRKQSATEAFF. Here the CDR3 DNA reads TGTGCCAGCAGGAAACAGTCCGCCACTGAAGCTTTCTTT.

In its sample, this clonotype was seen a few times. This chain joins TRBV7-8 and TRBJ2-5; no clear D gene. Germline loops: CDR1 SGHVS, CDR2 FQNEAQ. The CDR3 is made up of 14 amino acids. The ends were cut back, 5 bases at V and 1 base at J, with 11 bases in the middle. CDR3 protein: CASSPVGSQETQYF. CDR3 sequence (DNA): TGTGCCAGCAGCCCGGTGGGATCCCAAGAGACCCAGTACTTC.

The gene calls are TRBV9 and TRBJ1-4; the D gene is possibly TRBD1 (6 bases). CDR3 length equals 15 residues. Between the trimmed V and J ends, which lost 2 bases and 2 bases, there was a span of 10 bases. Per germline, CDR1 SGDLS and CDR2 YYNGEE. CDR3 loop: CASSVGGGTNEKLFF. Here the CDR3 DNA reads TGTGCCAGCAGCGTCGGCGGGGGCACTAATGAAAAACTGTTTTTT.

This chain joins TRBV25-1 and TRBJ1-5; D perhaps matches TRBD1 (5 bases). Germline lookup yields CDR1 MGHDK and CDR2 SYGVNS. V gave up 2 bases and J gave up 7 bases, with 9 bases separating them. The CDR3 spans 13 residues. CDR3 sequence: CASSEGAEQPQHF. DNA for the CDR3: TGTGCCAGCAGTGAAGGGGCTGAGCAGCCCCAGCATTTT.

This clonotype has more than one count but fewer than ten. The V gene is TRBV6-2 or TRBV6-3, the J gene TRBJ1-1, with D possibly matching TRBD1 (5 bases). Germline-derived CDR1 and CDR2 are MNHEY and SVGEGT. The CDR3 sequence is 16 residues long. V was cut by 4 bases and J by 3 bases, with 18 bases left in between. DNA of the CDR3: TGTGCCAGCAGTTTGCGACGGGGACTTGCCGACACTGAAGCTTTCTTT. Its protein is CASSLRRGLADTEAFF.

The rearrangement links TRBV6-5 to TRBJ1-1; 7 bases fit TRBD1. V shed 0 bases, J shed 5 bases, and the junction held 6 bases outside the gene matches. The CDR3 covers 15 residues. CDR1 MNHEY and CDR2 SVGAGI come from the germline V gene. The CDR3 sequence: CASSYSRQGSTEAFF. The CDR3 DNA sequence: TGTGCCAGCAGTTACTCCCGACAGGGTTCGACTGAAGCTTTCTTT.

CDR3 DNA sequence: TGTGCCAGTAGTGCAAGACAGGGAGATCAGCCCCAGCATTTT. It encodes CASSARQGDQPQHF. The chain recombines TRBV19 with TRBJ1-5, with TRBD1 matching 7 bases. The CDR3 sequence is 14 residues long. Germline V lookup: CDR1 LNHDA, CDR2 SQIVND (reference sequence). V trimming: 5 bases; J trimming: 5 bases; junction bases outside the gene matches: 6.

As for this clonotype: A much larger clone lies one base from this, so it may be a read error. The chain has TRBV7-3 and TRBJ2-1; 12 bases are shared with TRBD2. From germline, CDR1 is SGHTA and CDR2 FQGTGA. The V segment lost 5 bases and the J segment 9 bases; nucleotides outside the gene matches: 17. The CDR3 extends over 18 amino acids. The CDR3 loop reads CASSPRSLAGGPHIEQFF. DNA of the CDR3: TGTGCCAGCAGCCCAAGATCTCTAGCGGGGGGGCCCCACATTGAGCAGTTCTTC.

This clonotype has a count of ten or more. The CDR3 region is CASSLAPDKEYSDEQFF. In DNA form, the CDR3 reads TGTGCCAGCAGCTTAGCCCCGGACAAGGAATACAGCGATGAGCAGTTCTTC. The rearrangement joins TRBV7-6 to TRBJ2-1; TRBD1 might be the D (5 bases). CDR3 length: 17 residues. Germline V CDR1 and CDR2: SGHVS, FNYEAQ. V dropped 0 bases and J dropped 8 bases, with 20 bases sitting between them.

The chain employs TRBV29-1 and TRBJ1-1, with D uncertain. Trimming took off 6 bases at V and 5 bases at J, with 13 bases between the two ends. CDR1 and CDR2 (germline): SQVTM, ANQGSEA. CDR3 length: 12 residues. The CDR3 here is CSVGGSTTEAFF. Here the CDR3 DNA reads TGCAGCGTCGGTGGTTCGACTACTGAAGCTTTCTTT.

The rearrangement uses TRBV4-3 and TRBJ1-1; D is possibly TRBD1 (6 bases). Trimming pared 10 bases from V and 4 bases from J, leaving 16 bases between. This CDR3 has 13 amino acids. The germline V gene encodes CDR1 LGHNA and CDR2 YSLEER. The CDR3: CANRVNGGTEAFF. The CDR3 DNA reads TGCGCCAACAGGGTCAATGGTGGCACTGAAGCTTTCTTT.